This is a list of T cell receptor beta chains from one sample in a study of shared T cell receptors in the human thymus. The repertoire was sequenced with immunoSEQ multiplex PCR; TCRdb's copy has only in-frame clones and lacks some. This sample has about 710,000 clones, with more than 75% found just once. The sample was also reused in another study, on human thymus T cells.

The sequenced sample consisted of thymocytes. These receptors were taken from a boy under three years old with a congenital heart defect. Each CDR3 is given with its conserved first and last residue. The D gene is left open where the match is weak.

d_call | v_call | cdr3_aa
- | TRBV7-6 | CASSLFGREVEQYF
TRBD2 | TRBV7-8 | CASSALTSESSYNEQFF
TRBD2 | TRBV2 | CASRRTSGFSYNEQFF
- | TRBV5-6 | CASSSHLHVKVSGEGYTF
- | TRBV9 | CASSPHSWSTDTQYF
- | TRBV6-4 | CASSDSAGLEQFF
TRBD1 | TRBV10-2 | CASTWGQEVYEQYF
TRBD1 | TRBV11-2 | CASSLPCHPGQGDTQYF
- | TRBV4-1 | CASSWRQVYGYHEQYF
- | TRBV4-3 | CASSQDEGTNHNEQFF
TRBD1 | TRBV27 | CASRHKTGHGKYEQYF
- | TRBV27 | CASSLVGPRGTDTQYF
- | TRBV5-8 | CASSLGQRNQPQHF
- | TRBV5-5 | CASSLLLVPDTQYF
- | TRBV5-1 | CASSRRLLNQQETQYF
TRBD2 | TRBV10-2 | CASSRTSGTYEQYF
TRBD2 | TRBV5-6 | CASSLAVVRRENKDTQYF
- | TRBV15 | CATSRGRGYQPQHF
- | TRBV6-1 | CASSESGQSIAKNIQYF
- | TRBV9 | CASSSDGGFGQETQYF
TRBD2 | TRBV5-1 | CASSLVASGRGGQYF
- | TRBV28 | CASSSGRGTVRLGGYTF
TRBD2 | TRBV6-1 | CASSECERVRALAGVAYEQYF
- | TRBV14 | CASSPGQPYNEQFF
- | TRBV7-3 | CASSPGAWETQYF
- | TRBV11-2 | CASSLLAYEQYF
TRBD1 | TRBV29-1 | CSVERTGGADVKQYF
TRBD1 | TRBV19 | CASSIHDRGPINEQFF
TRBD1 | TRBV12-5 | CASGLGQGEGRPEAFF
TRBD1 | TRBV2 | CASSTGTGIGNQPQHF
TRBD1 | TRBV19 | CATSGGNYGYTF
- | TRBV6-4 | CASTALLQGENEQYF
TRBD1 | TRBV4-1 | CASSQDRGVNSPLHF
- | TRBV10-3 | CAISESGERGTEVLYGYTF
TRBD1 | TRBV28 | CASSFFRPWDRANYGYTF
TRBD1 | TRBV28 | CASSYWDRGLYEQYF
TRBD1 | TRBV28 | CASRRTGILYGYTF
- | TRBV28 | CASSFRGGNYEQYF
TRBD2 | TRBV18 | CASSPPGGANEQFF
- | TRBV30 | CAWSVLESPGNYGYTF